This TCR beta chain was documented in a study of shared clonotypes between healthy human individuals (dated by TCRdb to 2018 to 2021). A note on the overall study: The cohort included three men and a couple of women between 18 and 49 years of age. To increase sequencing depth and limit assay-specific biases, TCR repertoire library preparation and sequencing were carried out by different laboratories using diverse techniques. To estimate repertoire size and how much clonotype sharing occurs between individuals, the study deeply sequenced the blood TCR repertoires of several healthy adults. Each donor's leukapheresis produced roughly between roughly 0.85 and 10 billion PBMCs.

Trimming takes 4 bases off V and 3 bases off J; junction bases not matched to a gene: 8. Inclusive of the bounding cysteine and phenylalanine, the CDR3 is 15 residues long. Of all the DNA, just the CDR3 is kept, 45 bases in frame from base 1. Donors were healthy HIV-negative adults with no recently reported acute infections or vaccinations. Every donor was a Caucasian adult residing in Nashville, Tennessee, USA. For unsorted samples, tens of millions of PBMCs were counted, and genomic DNA was extracted using the QIAamp DNA Blood Mini kit. Blood was obtained by leukapheresis, after which PBMCs were separated by Ficoll-Histopaque density gradient centrifugation and cryopreserved in liquid nitrogen vapor phase. Using the deep immunoSEQ assay, TCR CDR3 regions were amplified from genomic DNA by multiplex PCR. Extracted genomic DNA from each cell subset was spread evenly across all wells of several immunoSEQ 96-well plates, with each plate serving as a replicate. For unsorted PBMC, around 300 ng genomic DNA, equal to 32,000 or so T cell genomes, was loaded into each replicate PCR. Unsorted PBMC genomic DNA was sequenced across ten immunoSEQ deep assay plates. Purified libraries were measured with a Qubit 3.0 fluorometer, size-checked on a Bioanalyzer 2100, and measured again with the KAPA Library Quantification kit. A separate single-read 150-cycle Illumina NextSeq 550 flow cell was used to sequence each immunoSEQ 96-well plate. From the authors' description of their analysis: The immunoSEQ output contained only junctional sequences without quality scores, so filtering could not match that applied to full-length reads. Sequences were annotated with PyIR, a Python wrapper for IgBLAST v1.9, using IMGT germline references to assign V/J genes and CDR3. Reads with weak V/J assignments (E-value above 1e-6), missing CDR3, stop codons, out-of-frame junctions, or ambiguous translated residues were removed. A V3J clonotype was defined by an identical inferred V gene, J gene, and CDR3 amino acid sequence. The percentage overlap between two repertoires was calculated by dividing the number of shared unique clonotypes by the size of the smaller repertoire. Three approaches were used to assess repertoire richness: RTK rarefaction, the Chao1 estimator, and Recon v2.1 estimates of unobserved clonotypes. TCRdb carries this immuneACCESS record with in-frame sequences only. Its versions omit some clonotypes, under half of them owing to an unresolved V gene in the studies checked, with the rest unexplained. V, J and clone size are those of that table, while D and trimming were read from the DNA. Within this sample are fewer than 500,000 clones, with about 75% of them counted one time only. Of the sample, roughly an eighth falls within the top ten clones.

The investigation overall reported the following: Because the study included only a small number of donors, the genetic and exposure-history diversity represented was limited. Sampling was limited to blood, and TCR repertoires in tissue likely differ from TCR repertoires in blood. Pairwise subsampling indicated that sequencing depth was expected to affect the degree of clonotype sharing among donors.

Regarding this clone: Its antigen is currently not known. Base qualities are not at hand, and no much larger clone is one base apart.

Sequencing was performed on PBMCs. This TCR was recovered from a woman in her forties in good health. Some clones in this sample may be carry-over from other donors' samples. Rearrangement joined TRBV23-1 to TRBJ1-1; 7 bases in the middle match TRBD1. TRBV23-1 counts as an open reading frame of uncertain function. Here is the DNA: TGCGCCAGCAGTCTACTTGGGACAGTCTACACTGAAGCTTTCTTT. Its product reads: CASSLLGTVYTEAFF.